The clone carrying this T cell receptor (beta chain) appeared once. The CDR3 has 13 residues. Trimming shortened V by 5 bases and J by 1 base, and 8 bases separated the two germline ends. CDR1 and CDR2 (germline): SGHTA, FQGTGA. This record belongs to a study of CD8 T cells in Susac syndrome. Roughly 0.45 to 1 ug RNA was reverse transcribed with random hexamers. TCRdb itself ran the immunoSEQ multiplex PCR reads through MiXCR, one entry per CDR3 protein. The data hold 55,000 to 70,000 distinct CDR3 sequences, with more than 85% observed a single time. The sequenced sample consisted of CD8+ T cells from PBMCs. J is TRBJ1-1 and V is TRBV7-3, with D perhaps TRBD1 (5 bases). This receptor was obtained from a human donor in good health. CDR3 loop: CASSADRNTEAFF. CDR3 sequence (DNA): TGTGCCAGCAGCGCCGACAGGAACACTGAAGCTTTCTTT.